Sequencing of this TCR beta chain was carried out in a study of cytomegalovirus exposure and HLA in healthy donors. The CDR3 runs to 12 residues. Losses at the gene ends were 6 bases for V and 8 bases for J; bases not matched to a gene: 6. CDR1 and CDR2 (germline): WSHSY, SAAADI. In regard to this clone: Its antigen is as yet unknown.

Study-wide results and caveats: Prediction of most subjects' HLA-A and HLA-B alleles by TCR beta sequences was reportedly accurate. When a later analysis compared HLA-associated TCR beta chains with equally common others, the HLA-associated chains turned out to be more clonally expanded and to have lower generation probabilities.

Both 60 Vbeta primers and 13 Jbeta primers went into the PCR. Here immunoSEQ multiplex PCR was the method, and the copy in TCRdb shows in-frame clones only, minus some. The sample holds around 120,000 clones; around 70% are singletons and the top ten take about 3%. Healthy bone marrow donors formed the donor group. This TCR was sampled from a woman aged 55-69 years in good health and CMV-seropositive. Material: PBMCs. The gene calls are TRBV10-2 and TRBJ1-2; 7 positions match TRBD1. CDR3 coding DNA: TGCGCCAGCAGAACAGGGGAAATAGGCTACACCTTC. Translation: CASRTGEIGYTF.